The 17 T cell receptor beta chains presented below share a single source sample, sequenced in a study of blood T cell repertoires in COVID-19 (dated by TCRdb to the early 2020s). The library was produced with the immunoSEQ multiplex PCR assay. In its TCRdb copy, this immuneACCESS table keeps in-frame sequences only and misses some clones. Where compared with another copy, unresolved V genes explain less than half of these, and the others have no known cause. Here the sample has about 260,000 clones; 85% occur a single time. The ten largest clones take up about 14% of the sample. The material sequenced was peripheral blood. These receptors were obtained from a human donor in a cohort sampled during active COVID-19.

This sequence joins TRBV7-2 and TRBJ1-1; 9 bases map to TRBD1. Germline values: CDR1 SGHTA, CDR2 FQGNSA. V dropped 5 bases and J dropped 4; count of bases not matched to a gene: 5. The CDR3 is 14 residues long. CDR3 sequence: CASSPQTGGTEAFF. In nucleotides, the CDR3 is TGTGCCAGCAGCCCCCAGACAGGGGGCACTGAAGCTTTCTTT. The entire variable domain, with the rest obtained from reference TRBV7-2 and TRBJ1-1, is as follows: GAGVSQSPSNKVTEKGKDVELRCDPISGHTALYWYRQSLGQGLEFLIYFQGNSAPDKSGLPSDRFSAERTGGSVSTLTIQRTQQEDSAVYLCASSPQTGGTEAFFGQGTRLTVV.

This chain links TRBV29-1 with TRBJ2-3; 8 nucleotides agree with TRBD1. Germline CDR1 reads SQVTM; CDR2 reads ANQGSEA. This CDR3 contains 14 residues. V was pared by 5 bases and J by 5 bases, with 9 bases of the junction left unmatched. CDR3 sequence reads: CSVFSGQALDTQYF. CDR3 nucleotide sequence: TGCAGCGTTTTCTCGGGACAGGCATTAGATACGCAGTATTTT.

The CDR3 DNA is TGCGCCAGCAGCCCAGGACGATCGGGACATGAAGCTTTCTTT. It is translated as CASSPGRSGHEAFF. The rearrangement joins TRBV5-1 to TRBJ1-1, with a tentative D call TRBD1 (6 bases). The CDR3 covers 14 residues. The germline CDR1 and CDR2 sequences are SGHRS and YFSETQ. The V end lost 4 bases, the J end lost 7 bases, and 17 bases lay between the germline ends.

The chain recombines TRBV7-9 with TRBJ2-1, with 10 bases fitting TRBD2. The germline V gene encodes CDR1 SEHNR and CDR2 FQNEAQ (reference sequence). The CDR3 totals 14 residues. J gave up 7 bases and V 3 bases, and 3 bases lay outside the gene matches. The CDR3 DNA is TGTGCCAGCAGCTTGGGGACTAGCGCGAATGAGCAGTTCTTC. It codes for CASSLGTSANEQFF.

Here the CDR3 DNA reads TGCGCCAGCAGTCAGACAGGGGTTGATCAGCCCCAGCATTTT. Residues: CASSQTGVDQPQHF. The chain couples TRBV10-1 to TRBJ1-5; TRBD1 matches 8 bases. The trim removed 5 bases at V and 5 bases at J, leaving 5 bases unmatched. The CDR3 runs to 14 residues. Germline CDR1 WNHNN, CDR2 SYGVQD (reference sequence).

This clone was detected a few times. The chain carries TRBV6-5 and TRBJ1-3; no reliable D call. The CDR3 runs 15 residues. The germline V gene has CDR1 MNHEY and CDR2 SVGAGI. Between the trimmed V and J ends, which lost 2 bases and 3 bases, there was a span of 11 bases. Written as DNA, the CDR3 is TGTGCCAGCAGTTACCGTAGGGAGGGTGGAAACACCATATATTTT. Protein product: CASSYRREGGNTIYF.

Only a few counts were recorded for this clone. V usage is TRBV6-2 or TRBV6-3 and J usage is TRBJ2-2; D possibly corresponds to TRBD1 (5 bases). The germline V gene has CDR1 MNHEY and CDR2 SVGEGT. The CDR3 loop spans 14 amino acids. The ends were cut back, 1 base at V and 3 bases at J, with 6 bases in the middle. CDR3: CASSYFRDTGELFF. In nucleotides, the CDR3 is TGTGCCAGCAGTTACTTCAGGGACACCGGGGAGCTGTTTTTT.

This clone was detected once. This chain joins TRBV29-1 and TRBJ1-1, with a tentative D call TRBD1 (5 bases). Germline V gene data show CDR1 as SQVTM and CDR2 as ANQGSEA. With 6 bases removed from V and 1 base from J, the gap between germline ends came to 12 bases. The CDR3 extends over 13 amino acids. Here the CDR3 reads CSVSRGRNTEAFF. As DNA, the CDR3 is TGCAGCGTCAGTAGGGGCCGGAACACTGAAGCTTTCTTT.

J is TRBJ2-5 and V is TRBV7-8, with TRBD2 identical over 8 bases. This CDR3 is 17 amino acids long. From germline, CDR1 is SGHVS and CDR2 FQNEAQ. V was clipped by 3 bases and J by 4 bases; unmatched bases: 13. As DNA, the CDR3 is TGTGCCAGCAGCTTTGGTATGGGGCGCGGGAGGCCAGAGACCCAGTACTTC. It translates to CASSFGMGRGRPETQYF.

The CDR3 region has the DNA TGTGCCAGCTCGCGACAGGGGGCAGGGACTACTAATGAAAAACTGTTTTTT. It encodes CASSRQGAGTTNEKLFF. This chain links TRBV18 with TRBJ1-4, with TRBD1 matching over 10 bases. V was clipped by 6 bases and J by 2 bases; unmatched bases: 9. The CDR3 sequence is 17 residues long. The V gene's germline CDR1 is KGHSH and CDR2 LQKENI. Drawing the rest from reference TRBV18 and TRBJ1-4, the complete variable domain is NAGVMQNPRHLVRRRGQEARLRCSPMKGHSHVYWYRQLPEEGLKFMVYLQKENIIDESGMPKERFSAEFPKEGPSILRIQQVVRGDSAAYFCASSRQGAGTTNEKLFFGSGTQLSVL.

V is TRBV5-1 and J is TRBJ2-7; 8 bases agree with TRBD1. Looked up from germline, CDR1 is SGHRS and CDR2 is YFSETQ. Unmatched junction bases numbered 5, after V lost 2 bases and J lost 4 bases. The CDR3 has 14 amino acids. CDR3 coding DNA: TGCGCCAGCAGCTTAGCCAGGGGGCTTTACGAGCAGTACTTC. Translating it yields CASSLARGLYEQYF.

Only a few counts were recorded for this clone. The J gene is TRBJ2-2, the V gene TRBV5-5; a possible D gene is TRBD2 (5 bases). This CDR3 has 16 amino acids. Germline V CDR1 and CDR2: SGHKS, YYEKEE (reference sequence). Trimming cost V 0 bases and J 0 bases, with 9 bases left between them. Written as DNA, the CDR3 is TGTGCCAGCAGCTTGGGTCCAGCGGCGAACACCGGGGAGCTGTTTTTT. Protein product: CASSLGPAANTGELFF.

This clone showed up just once. The chain recombines TRBV21-1 with TRBJ1-6. TRBV21-1 constitutes a pseudogene. The CDR3 has 17 amino acids. The CDR3 bases are TGTGCCAGCAAATACAGGTTACGGGAGGTGTGTAATTCACCCCTCCACTTT. It yields the protein CASKYRLREVCNSPLHF.

CDR3 protein: CASSFTGVTEAFF. The DNA for the CDR3 is TGTGCCAGCAGCTTCACAGGGGTCACTGAAGCTTTCTTT. This rearrangement joins TRBV9 to TRBJ1-1; 7 bases line up with TRBD1. Germline V gene data show CDR1 as SGDLS and CDR2 as YYNGEE. Trimming took 4 bases from V and 4 from J; bases not matched to a gene: 4. The CDR3 covers 13 residues.

This chain connects TRBV3-1 (or the pseudogene TRBV3-2) to TRBJ2-1; 10 bases are a match to TRBD2. CDR3 length: 19 residues. From germline, CDR1 is LGHDT and CDR2 YNNKEL (reference sequence). Trimming removed 3 bases from V and 5 bases from J; junction bases left unmatched: 16. This CDR3 reads CASSQGPISGRSIHNEQFF. The CDR3 DNA is TGTGCCAGCAGCCAGGGTCCAATTAGCGGGAGGTCCATCCACAATGAGCAGTTCTTC.

The chain has TRBV9 and TRBJ2-7; 7 nucleotides agree with TRBD2. V shed 3 bases, J shed 3 bases, and the junction held 3 bases outside the gene matches. From germline, CDR1 is SGDLS and CDR2 YYNGEE. There are 13 residues in the CDR3. This CDR3 is CASSEAGRYEQYF. The CDR3 DNA is TGTGCCAGCAGCGAAGCGGGACGCTACGAGCAGTACTTC.

This clone was seen a handful of times. V usage is TRBV5-6 and J usage is TRBJ2-1, with D perhaps matching TRBD1 (5 bases). V lost 4 bases to trimming and J lost 10 bases, with 15 bases between them. The length of the CDR3 is 13 residues. Germline assignment: CDR1 SGHDT and CDR2 YYEEEE. The CDR3 reads CASSLPGYFEQFF. CDR3 bases: TGTGCCAGCAGCCTACCAGGGTATTTCGAGCAGTTCTTC.